These T cell receptor beta chains were read from a single sample in a study of control samples from healthy donors and cancer patients. Profiling relied on immunoSEQ multiplex PCR, and the TCRdb table lists in-frame clones only, not all of them. The sample carries a few hundred thousand clones, 80% to 95% recorded once. The sequenced sample consisted of PBMCs. The receptors originated from a man in his forties or fifties with head and neck cancer. Both conserved end residues are part of each CDR3. The order of the fields is clone size, D gene, V gene, J gene, CDR3 DNA, CDR3 protein. D genes are given only for firm matches. Rows may omit the clone size; those that give it use once, few, many or a size class.

clone size: -; D gene: -; V gene: TRBV2; J gene: TRBJ2-2; CDR3 DNA: TGTGCCAGCAGTGAAGTTAGGGGCACCGGGGAGCTGTTTTTT; CDR3 protein: CASSEVRGTGELFF
clone size: -; D gene: -; V gene: TRBV12-5; J gene: TRBJ1-6; CDR3 DNA: TGTGCTAGTGGTTTGGGAATCGGACAGAAGATTCCTCCAAGCTATAATTCACCCCTCCACTTT; CDR3 protein: CASGLGIGQKIPPSYNSPLHF
clone size: -; D gene: -; V gene: TRBV5-4; J gene: TRBJ2-4; CDR3 DNA: TGTGCCAGCAGCGGGGGGCGTTTGGACACTCCACGACTAGCCAAAAACATTCAGTACTTC; CDR3 protein: CASSGGRLDTPRLAKNIQYF
clone size: -; D gene: -; V gene: TRBV19; J gene: TRBJ2-5; CDR3 DNA: TGTGCCAGTAGTATGTCCGGAAAAGAGACCCAGTACTTC; CDR3 protein: CASSMSGKETQYF
clone size: once; D gene: TRBD1; V gene: TRBV9; J gene: TRBJ2-7; CDR3 DNA: TGTGCCAGCAGCGTAGGGACAGGTTGGGACGAGCAGTACTTC; CDR3 protein: CASSVGTGWDEQYF
clone size: -; D gene: TRBD1; V gene: TRBV6-4; J gene: TRBJ2-7; CDR3 DNA: TGTGCCAGCAGGATCGAGACAGGGAACTACGAGCAGTACTTC; CDR3 protein: CASRIETGNYEQYF
clone size: few; D gene: TRBD1; V gene: TRBV10-3; J gene: TRBJ1-2; CDR3 DNA: TGTGCCATCAGTGAGGTGGACAGGGGGCATGGCTACACCTTC; CDR3 protein: CAISEVDRGHGYTF
clone size: -; D gene: -; V gene: TRBV5-1; J gene: TRBJ1-5; CDR3 DNA: TGCGCCAGCAGCTTGGACAGCCCCAATCAGCCCCAGCATTTT; CDR3 protein: CASSLDSPNQPQHF
clone size: once; D gene: TRBD1; V gene: TRBV20-1; J gene: TRBJ1-2; CDR3 DNA: TGCAGTGCTAGTTGGACAGGAAACTTAAACTATGGCTACACCTTC; CDR3 protein: CSASWTGNLNYGYTF
clone size: few; D gene: -; V gene: TRBV4-2; J gene: TRBJ1-3; CDR3 DNA: TGTGCCAGCAGCCTTCGAGAGATGGAGACTGGAAACACCATATATTTT; CDR3 protein: CASSLREMETGNTIYF
clone size: -; D gene: -; V gene: TRBV30; J gene: TRBJ1-5; CDR3 DNA: TGTGCCTGGAGGCAAGGGGGTAATCAGCCCCAGCATTTT; CDR3 protein: CAWRQGGNQPQHF
clone size: -; D gene: TRBD1; V gene: TRBV19; J gene: TRBJ1-6; CDR3 DNA: TGTGCCAGTAGTGCAGGACAGGGTGTATCCTATAATTCACCCCTCCACTTT; CDR3 protein: CASSAGQGVSYNSPLHF
clone size: -; D gene: -; V gene: TRBV9; J gene: TRBJ2-3; CDR3 DNA: TGTGCCAGCAGCGTCTTAGCGACAGATACGCAGTATTTT; CDR3 protein: CASSVLATDTQYF
clone size: -; D gene: TRBD1; V gene: TRBV28; J gene: TRBJ1-5; CDR3 DNA: TGTGCCAGCAGTTTGAGGTGGGTAGGGGGCGTGCAGCCCCAGCATTTT; CDR3 protein: CASSLRWVGGVQPQHF
clone size: once; D gene: -; V gene: TRBV4-2; J gene: TRBJ2-5; CDR3 DNA: TGTGCCAGCAGCCAAGATCTGGAGACCCAGTACTTC; CDR3 protein: CASSQDLETQYF
clone size: few; D gene: -; V gene: TRBV10-3; J gene: TRBJ1-1; CDR3 DNA: TGTGCCATCAGTGTAGAGGGGGAGTACACTGAAGCTTTCTTT; CDR3 protein: CAISVEGEYTEAFF
clone size: -; D gene: TRBD1; V gene: TRBV27; J gene: TRBJ2-5; CDR3 DNA: TGTGCCAGCAGTTGGGCAGGGGGCTACCAAGAGACCCAGTACTTC; CDR3 protein: CASSWAGGYQETQYF
clone size: -; D gene: TRBD2; V gene: TRBV7-2; J gene: TRBJ2-3; CDR3 DNA: TGTGCCAGCAGCCTACCTCGAGCGGGGTTGAGGCAGTATTTT; CDR3 protein: CASSLPRAGLRQYF
clone size: -; D gene: -; V gene: TRBV2; J gene: TRBJ2-5; CDR3 DNA: TGTGCCAGCAGTGAAGGGGAGACCCAGTACTTC; CDR3 protein: CASSEGETQYF
clone size: -; D gene: -; V gene: TRBV2; J gene: TRBJ1-5; CDR3 DNA: TGTGCCAGCAGGGGGGACTTTCTTCGGCAGGTAAAAGATAGCAATCAGCCCCAGCATTTT; CDR3 protein: CASRGDFLRQVKDSNQPQHF
clone size: many; D gene: -; V gene: TRBV28; J gene: TRBJ1-1; CDR3 DNA: TGTGCCAGCACTGTGGGAGCCACCATCGAAGCTTTCTTT; CDR3 protein: CASTVGATIEAFF
clone size: once; D gene: TRBD1; V gene: TRBV11-1; J gene: TRBJ1-5; CDR3 DNA: TGTGCCAGCAGCTTAGATAACAGGGGAGGACAGCCCCAGCATTTT; CDR3 protein: CASSLDNRGGQPQHF
clone size: -; D gene: -; V gene: TRBV30; J gene: TRBJ1-5; CDR3 DNA: TGTGCCTGGAGTGTAAAGGGGTTCTCTAGCAATCAGCCCCAGCATTTT; CDR3 protein: CAWSVKGFSSNQPQHF
clone size: -; D gene: TRBD1; V gene: TRBV11-2; J gene: TRBJ1-2; CDR3 DNA: TGTGCCAGCAGACGGGGGGACAGGGAGTTGGGTGGCTACACCTTC; CDR3 protein: CASRRGDRELGGYTF
clone size: -; D gene: -; V gene: TRBV5-1; J gene: TRBJ1-1; CDR3 DNA: TGCGCCAGCGGGAGGGCAGTCGCAGCTTTCTTT; CDR3 protein: CASGRAVAAFF
clone size: -; D gene: -; V gene: TRBV10-1; J gene: TRBJ2-2; CDR3 DNA: TGCGCCAGCAGCGTAAGGACCGGGGAGCTGTTTTTT; CDR3 protein: CASSVRTGELFF
clone size: once; D gene: -; V gene: TRBV19; J gene: TRBJ1-1; CDR3 DNA: TGTGCCAGTAGTATAGGGACTACTCCCGAAGCTTTCTTT; CDR3 protein: CASSIGTTPEAFF
clone size: -; D gene: TRBD1; V gene: TRBV2; J gene: TRBJ2-4; CDR3 DNA: TGTGCCAGCAGTGGGACAGGGGGTGTGAACATTCAGTACTTC; CDR3 protein: CASSGTGGVNIQYF
clone size: -; D gene: -; V gene: TRBV7-6; J gene: TRBJ1-3; CDR3 DNA: TGTGCCAGCAGCGCCGGGACTCACTCTGGAAACACCATATATTTT; CDR3 protein: CASSAGTHSGNTIYF
clone size: -; D gene: -; V gene: TRBV9; J gene: TRBJ1-3; CDR3 DNA: TGTGCCAGCAGCCCCGCGGGACGTTACGGCACCATATATTTT; CDR3 protein: CASSPAGRYGTIYF
clone size: -; D gene: -; V gene: TRBV28; J gene: TRBJ2-1; CDR3 DNA: TGTGCCAGCAGTCCCCCAAGAGGGGTTGGCAATGAGCAGTTCTTC; CDR3 protein: CASSPPRGVGNEQFF
clone size: -; D gene: -; V gene: TRBV15; J gene: TRBJ1-1; CDR3 DNA: TGTGCCACCAGCAGGTCGGGAGTTGGCACTGAAGCTTTCTTT; CDR3 protein: CATSRSGVGTEAFF
clone size: -; D gene: -; V gene: TRBV27; J gene: TRBJ2-3; CDR3 DNA: TGTGCCAGCAGTTTAAGAGCGGTCACAGATACGCAGTATTTT; CDR3 protein: CASSLRAVTDTQYF
clone size: -; D gene: TRBD2; V gene: TRBV18; J gene: TRBJ2-1; CDR3 DNA: TGTGCCAGCTCACCGGTTAGCGGGGGAAATGAGCAGTTCTTC; CDR3 protein: CASSPVSGGNEQFF
clone size: few; D gene: -; V gene: TRBV6-6; J gene: TRBJ1-1; CDR3 DNA: TGTGCCAGCAGTTACTCGGGGGGCGCGGGCACTGAAGCTTTCTTT; CDR3 protein: CASSYSGGAGTEAFF
clone size: few; D gene: -; V gene: TRBV27; J gene: TRBJ2-6; CDR3 DNA: TGTGCCAGCAGTTTCCCCGGGGCCAACGTCCTGACTTTC; CDR3 protein: CASSFPGANVLTF
clone size: -; D gene: TRBD1; V gene: TRBV4-1; J gene: TRBJ1-5; CDR3 DNA: TGCGCCAGCAGCGCCCAGACAGGGTATAGCAATCAGCCCCAGCATTTT; CDR3 protein: CASSAQTGYSNQPQHF
clone size: -; D gene: -; V gene: TRBV4-2; J gene: TRBJ2-3; CDR3 DNA: TGTGCCAGCAGCCAAGAGTTCAGGGCCCCCACAGATACGCAGTATTTT; CDR3 protein: CASSQEFRAPTDTQYF
clone size: -; D gene: -; V gene: TRBV6-2/TRBV6-3; J gene: TRBJ1-1; CDR3 DNA: TGTGCCAGCAGTTTTGGCCCCACCAGTATCATGAACACTGAAGCTTTCTTT; CDR3 protein: CASSFGPTSIMNTEAFF
clone size: -; D gene: -; V gene: TRBV7-3; J gene: TRBJ2-7; CDR3 DNA: TGTGCCAGCAGCTTAGGGCTAGCACCGATGGAGCAGTACTTC; CDR3 protein: CASSLGLAPMEQYF
clone size: -; D gene: TRBD2; V gene: TRBV10-3; J gene: TRBJ2-3; CDR3 DNA: TGTGCCATCAGGAGGGAGGGAAGCACAGATACGCAGTATTTT; CDR3 protein: CAIRREGSTDTQYF